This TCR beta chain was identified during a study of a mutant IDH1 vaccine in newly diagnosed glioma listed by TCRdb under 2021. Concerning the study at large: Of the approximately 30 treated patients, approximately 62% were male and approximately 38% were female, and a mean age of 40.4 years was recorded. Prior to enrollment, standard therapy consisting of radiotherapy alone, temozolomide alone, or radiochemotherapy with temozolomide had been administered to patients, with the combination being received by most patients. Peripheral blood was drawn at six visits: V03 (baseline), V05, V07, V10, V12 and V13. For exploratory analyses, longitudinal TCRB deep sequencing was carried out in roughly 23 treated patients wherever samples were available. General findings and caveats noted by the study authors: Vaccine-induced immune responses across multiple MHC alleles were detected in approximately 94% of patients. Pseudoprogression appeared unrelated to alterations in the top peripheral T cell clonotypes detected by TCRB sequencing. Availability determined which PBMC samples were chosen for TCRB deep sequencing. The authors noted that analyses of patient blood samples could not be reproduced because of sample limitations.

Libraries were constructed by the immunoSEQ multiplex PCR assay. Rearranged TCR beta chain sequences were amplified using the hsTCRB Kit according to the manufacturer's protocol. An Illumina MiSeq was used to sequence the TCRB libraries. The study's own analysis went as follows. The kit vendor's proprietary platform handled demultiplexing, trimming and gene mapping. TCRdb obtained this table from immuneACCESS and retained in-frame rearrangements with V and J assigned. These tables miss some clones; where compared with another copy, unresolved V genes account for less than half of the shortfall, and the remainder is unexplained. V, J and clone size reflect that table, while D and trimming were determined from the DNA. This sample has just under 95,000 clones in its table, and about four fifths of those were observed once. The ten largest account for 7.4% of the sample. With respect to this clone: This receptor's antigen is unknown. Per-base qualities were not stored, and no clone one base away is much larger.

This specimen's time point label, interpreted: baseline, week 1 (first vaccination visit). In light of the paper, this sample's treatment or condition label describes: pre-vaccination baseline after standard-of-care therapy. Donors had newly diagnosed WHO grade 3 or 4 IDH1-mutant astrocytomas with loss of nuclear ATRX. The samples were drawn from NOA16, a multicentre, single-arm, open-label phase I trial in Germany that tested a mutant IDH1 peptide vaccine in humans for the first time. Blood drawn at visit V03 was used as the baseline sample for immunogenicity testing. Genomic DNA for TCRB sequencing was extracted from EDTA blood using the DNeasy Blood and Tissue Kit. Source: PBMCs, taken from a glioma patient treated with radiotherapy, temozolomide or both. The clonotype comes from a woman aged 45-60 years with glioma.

The encoded CDR3 is CSVEGVAGELFF. The nucleotide sequence is given as TGCAGCGTTGAGGGGGTTGCCGGGGAGCTGTTTTTT. The chain couples TRBV29-1 to TRBJ2-2, with the D gene possibly TRBD1 or TRBD2, each one fitting 5 bases. The V end loses 3 bases and the J end loses 6 bases, and a stretch of 8 bases separates them. CDR1 is given as SQVTM and CDR2 as ANQGSEA, both from the germline V gene. From the cysteine up to the phenylalanine, the CDR3 has a length of 12 residues. CDR3 DNA only is kept here, 36 bases in frame from base 1.